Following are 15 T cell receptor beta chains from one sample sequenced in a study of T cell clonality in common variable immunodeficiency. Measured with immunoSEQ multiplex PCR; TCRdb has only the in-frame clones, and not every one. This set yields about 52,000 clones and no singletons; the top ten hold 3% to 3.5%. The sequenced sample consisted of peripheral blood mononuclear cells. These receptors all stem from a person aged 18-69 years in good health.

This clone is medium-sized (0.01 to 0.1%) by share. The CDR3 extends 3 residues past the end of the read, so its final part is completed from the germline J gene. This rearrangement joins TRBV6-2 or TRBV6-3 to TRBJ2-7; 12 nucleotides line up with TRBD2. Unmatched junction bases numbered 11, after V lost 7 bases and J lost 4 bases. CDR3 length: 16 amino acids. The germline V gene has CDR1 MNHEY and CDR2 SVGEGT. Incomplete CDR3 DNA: TGTGCCAGCAACGACCCAAGACTAGCGGGAGAGTACGAG. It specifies CASNDPRLAGEYE. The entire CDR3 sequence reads CASNDPRLAGEYEQYF.

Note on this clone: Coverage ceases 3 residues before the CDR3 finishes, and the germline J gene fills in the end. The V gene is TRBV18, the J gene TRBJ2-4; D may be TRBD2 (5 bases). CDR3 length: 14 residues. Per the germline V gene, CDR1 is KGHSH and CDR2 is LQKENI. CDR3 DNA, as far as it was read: TGTGCCAGCTCACCAGGAGAGAGGGTCCATGGT. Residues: CASSPGERVHG. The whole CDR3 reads CASSPGERVHGQYF.

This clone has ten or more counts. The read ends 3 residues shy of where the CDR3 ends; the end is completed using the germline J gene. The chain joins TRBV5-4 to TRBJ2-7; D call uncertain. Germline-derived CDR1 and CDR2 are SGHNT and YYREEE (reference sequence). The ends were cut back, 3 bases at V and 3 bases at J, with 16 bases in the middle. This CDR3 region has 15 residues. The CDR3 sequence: CASSSGRSTLYEQYF. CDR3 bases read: TGTGCCAGCAGCTCTGGTCGGTCCACTCTCTACGAG.

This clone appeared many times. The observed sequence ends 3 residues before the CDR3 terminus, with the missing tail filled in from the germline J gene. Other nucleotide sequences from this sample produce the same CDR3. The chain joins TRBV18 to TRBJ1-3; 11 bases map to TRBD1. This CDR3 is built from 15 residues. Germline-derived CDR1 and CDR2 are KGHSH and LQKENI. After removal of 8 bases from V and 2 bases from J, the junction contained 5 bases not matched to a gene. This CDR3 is CASAGQGATGNTIYF. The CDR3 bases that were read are TGTGCCAGCGCAGGACAGGGGGCGACTGGAAACACC. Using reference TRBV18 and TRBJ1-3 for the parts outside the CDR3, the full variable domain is NAGVMQNPRHLVRRRGQEARLRCSPMKGHSHVYWYRQLPEEGLKFMVYLQKENIIDESGMPKERFSAEFPKEGPSILRIQQVVRGDSAAYFCASAGQGATGNTIYFGEGSWLTVV.

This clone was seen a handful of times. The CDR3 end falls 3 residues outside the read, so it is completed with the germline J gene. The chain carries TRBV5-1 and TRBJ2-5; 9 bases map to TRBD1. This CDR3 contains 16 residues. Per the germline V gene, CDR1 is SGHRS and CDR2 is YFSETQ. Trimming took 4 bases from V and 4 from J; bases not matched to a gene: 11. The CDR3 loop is CASSRGGQGTLETQYF. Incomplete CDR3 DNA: TGCGCCAGCAGCCGAGGGGGACAGGGCACACTAGAGACC.

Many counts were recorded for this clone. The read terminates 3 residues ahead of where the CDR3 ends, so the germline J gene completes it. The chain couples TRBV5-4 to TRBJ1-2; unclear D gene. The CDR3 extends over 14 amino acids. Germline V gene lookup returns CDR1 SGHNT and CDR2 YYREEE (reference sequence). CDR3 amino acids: CASSLGTRYNDYTF. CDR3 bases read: TGTGCCAGCAGCTTGGGAACCCGATACAATGAC.

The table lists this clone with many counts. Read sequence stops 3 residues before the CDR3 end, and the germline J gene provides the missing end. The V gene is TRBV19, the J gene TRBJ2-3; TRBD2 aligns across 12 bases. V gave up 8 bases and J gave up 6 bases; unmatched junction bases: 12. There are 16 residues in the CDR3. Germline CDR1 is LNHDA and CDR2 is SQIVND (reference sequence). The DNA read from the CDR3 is TGTGCCAGTCTCCCCACTAGCGGGAGGAGTCGGGATACG. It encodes CASLPTSGRSRDT. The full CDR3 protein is CASLPTSGRSRDTQYF.

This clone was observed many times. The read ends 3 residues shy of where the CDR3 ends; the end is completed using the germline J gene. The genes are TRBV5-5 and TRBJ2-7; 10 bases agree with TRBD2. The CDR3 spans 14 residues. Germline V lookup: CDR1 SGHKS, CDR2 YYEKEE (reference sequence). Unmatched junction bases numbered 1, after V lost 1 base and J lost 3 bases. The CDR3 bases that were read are TGTGCCAGCAGCTTGACTAGCGGGATCTACGAG. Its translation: CASSLTSGIYE. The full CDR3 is CASSLTSGIYEQYF.

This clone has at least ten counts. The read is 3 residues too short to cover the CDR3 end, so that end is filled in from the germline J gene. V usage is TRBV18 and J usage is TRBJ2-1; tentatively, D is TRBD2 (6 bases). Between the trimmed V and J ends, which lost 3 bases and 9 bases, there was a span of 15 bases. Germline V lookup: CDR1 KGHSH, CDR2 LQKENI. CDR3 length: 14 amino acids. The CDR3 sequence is CASSPRTARGEQFF. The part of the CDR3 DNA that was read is TGTGCCAGCTCACCGAGGACCGCGCGGGGTGAG.

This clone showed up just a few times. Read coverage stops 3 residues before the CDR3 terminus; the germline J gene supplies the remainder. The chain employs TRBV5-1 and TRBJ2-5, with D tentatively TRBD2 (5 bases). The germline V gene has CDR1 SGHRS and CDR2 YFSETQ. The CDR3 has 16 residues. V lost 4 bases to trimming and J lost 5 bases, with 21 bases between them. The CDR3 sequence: CASSPGIERRRETQYF. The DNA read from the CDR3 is TGCGCCAGCAGCCCTGGGATCGAGCGGAGACGCGAGACC. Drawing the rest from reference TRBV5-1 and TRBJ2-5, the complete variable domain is KAGVTQTPRYLIKTRGQQVTLSCSPISGHRSVSWYQQTPGQGLQFLFEYFSETQRNKGNFPGRFSGRQFSNSRSEMNVSTLELGDSALYLCASSPGIERRRETQYFGPGTRLLVL.

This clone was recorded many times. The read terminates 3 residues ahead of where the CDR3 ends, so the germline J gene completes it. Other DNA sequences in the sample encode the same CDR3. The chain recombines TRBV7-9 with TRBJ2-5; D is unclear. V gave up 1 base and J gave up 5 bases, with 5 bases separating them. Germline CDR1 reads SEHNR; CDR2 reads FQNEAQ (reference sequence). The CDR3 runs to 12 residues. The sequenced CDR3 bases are TGTGCCAGCAGCTTAGTCTCCGAGACC. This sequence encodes CASSLVSET. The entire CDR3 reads CASSLVSETQYF.

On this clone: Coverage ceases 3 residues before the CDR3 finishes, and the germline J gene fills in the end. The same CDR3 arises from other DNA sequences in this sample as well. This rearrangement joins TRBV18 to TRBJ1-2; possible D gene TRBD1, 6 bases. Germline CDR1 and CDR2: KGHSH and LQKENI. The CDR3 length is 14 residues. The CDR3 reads CASSPPNRAGGYTF. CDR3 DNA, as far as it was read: TGTGCCAGCTCACCACCCAACAGGGCGGGAGGG.

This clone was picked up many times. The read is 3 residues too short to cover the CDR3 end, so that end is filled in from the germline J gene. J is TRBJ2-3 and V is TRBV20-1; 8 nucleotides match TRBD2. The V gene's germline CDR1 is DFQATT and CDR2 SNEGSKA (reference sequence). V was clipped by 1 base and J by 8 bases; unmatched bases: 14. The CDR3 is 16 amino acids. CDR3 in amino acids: CSARVQRSGSYGTQYF. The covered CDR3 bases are TGCAGTGCTAGAGTTCAGAGAAGCGGGAGTTACGGTACG.

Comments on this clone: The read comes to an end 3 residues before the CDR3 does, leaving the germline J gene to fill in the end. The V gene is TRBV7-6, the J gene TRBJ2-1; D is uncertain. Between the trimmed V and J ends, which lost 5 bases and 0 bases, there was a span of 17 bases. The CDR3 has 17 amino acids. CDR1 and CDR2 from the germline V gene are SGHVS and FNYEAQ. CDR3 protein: CASSRNYPTSSYNEQFF. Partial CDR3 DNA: TGTGCCAGCAGCCGAAATTATCCAACAAGCTCCTACAATGAG.

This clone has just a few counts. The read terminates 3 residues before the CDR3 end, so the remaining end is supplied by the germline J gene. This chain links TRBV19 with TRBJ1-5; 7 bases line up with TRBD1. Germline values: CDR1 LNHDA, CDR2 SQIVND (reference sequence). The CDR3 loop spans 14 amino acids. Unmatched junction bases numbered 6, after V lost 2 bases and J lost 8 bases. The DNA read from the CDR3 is TGTGCCAGTAGTATAAAAGGGGGCTGGGAGCCC. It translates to CASSIKGGWEP. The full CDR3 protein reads CASSIKGGWEPQHF.